The 13 T cell receptor beta chains listed next were all sequenced from one sample in a study of cytomegalovirus exposure and HLA in healthy donors. With 60 Vbeta and 13 Jbeta primers, the PCR was carried out. Only in-frame clones appear in the TCRdb table, and some are missing; sequencing was by immunoSEQ multiplex PCR. The sample holds tens of thousands of clones, about three quarters seen once. Sample: PBMCs. The receptor source for this set is a male donor in good health and CMV-seropositive.

The chain has TRBV9 and TRBJ2-2, with D possibly TRBD2 on 5 matching bases. Trimming removed 0 bases from V and 8 bases from J, with 11 bases in between. CDR1 and CDR2 (germline): SGDLS, YYNGEE. CDR3 length equals 14 residues. The CDR3 loop is CASSVARTSGELFF. For the CDR3, the DNA is TGTGCCAGCAGCGTAGCTCGTACTAGTGGGGAGCTGTTTTTT.

The genes are TRBV27 and TRBJ2-7, with TRBD1 identical over 7 bases. This CDR3 is 13 amino acids long. V trimming: 4 bases; J trimming: 5 bases; junction bases outside the gene matches: 5. CDR1 and CDR2 from the germline V gene are MNHEY and SMNVEV (reference sequence). The CDR3 reads CASSSTGAHEQYF. The CDR3 DNA reads TGTGCCAGCAGTTCCACAGGGGCCCACGAGCAGTACTTC.

V and J are TRBV6-1 and TRBJ1-1; D possibly corresponds to TRBD1 (6 bases). The CDR3 loop spans 16 amino acids. Germline-derived CDR1 and CDR2 are MNHNS and SASEGT. V dropped 3 bases and J dropped 2 bases, with 16 bases sitting between them. CDR3 sequence reads: CASSDQGYGGNTEAFF. CDR3 bases: TGTGCCAGCAGTGACCAGGGGTATGGGGGAAACACTGAAGCTTTCTTT.

V gene TRBV5-8 combines with J gene TRBJ2-1; D is ambiguous. V lost 4 bases and J 11 bases, leaving 10 bases between the germline ends. Germline lookup yields CDR1 SGHTS and CDR2 YDEGEE. This CDR3 has 11 residues. As DNA, the CDR3 is TGTGCCAGCAGCCCTAGAACCAAGCAGTTCTTC. Translation gives CASSPRTKQFF.

This clone showed up just once. V gene TRBV9 combines with J gene TRBJ1-2; no clear D gene. Germline V gene sequence: CDR1 SGDLS, CDR2 YYNGEE. This CDR3 contains 15 residues. Trimming stripped 0 bases from V and 3 bases from J, with 12 bases between. For the CDR3, the DNA is TGTGCCAGCAGCGTAGAGTCGGGGTTTGACTATGGCTACACCTTC. Translated: CASSVESGFDYGYTF.

CDR3: CASRDGGIIRAQYF. The DNA for the CDR3 is TGTGCCAGCAGGGACGGAGGGATAATACGAGCGCAGTACTTC. V gene TRBV27 combines with J gene TRBJ2-7; TRBD2 might be the D (6 bases). This CDR3 comprises 14 residues. Per the germline V gene, CDR1 is MNHEY and CDR2 is SMNVEV (reference sequence). V lost 6 bases, J lost 9 bases, and 21 bases lay in between.

This chain links TRBV6-5 with TRBJ2-5; TRBD2 is a possible D gene (6 bases). Germline V gene sequence: CDR1 MNHEY, CDR2 SVGAGI. The CDR3 contains 16 residues. V was trimmed by 2 bases and J by 4 bases, leaving 17 bases between them. In DNA form, the CDR3 reads TGTGCCAGCAGTTACCTCTCCGGGAGTGGGCGAGAGACCCAGTACTTC. Amino acids: CASSYLSGSGRETQYF.

V usage is TRBV7-9 and J usage is TRBJ1-5; 7 positions match TRBD1. Trimming cost V 5 bases and J 6 bases; bases outside gene matches: 10. This CDR3 comprises 15 residues. Germline CDR1 SEHNR, CDR2 FQNEAQ (reference sequence). The CDR3 spells CASSRTGEAGQPQHF. The CDR3 nucleotides are TGTGCCAGCAGCCGCACAGGGGAAGCAGGTCAGCCCCAGCATTTT.

In this sample, this clone turned up many times. The CDR3 is CASSSRSYNEQFF. The CDR3 coding sequence is TGTGCCAGTAGTAGTCGCTCCTACAATGAGCAGTTCTTC. The chain is built from TRBV19 and TRBJ2-1; D unresolved. The CDR3 loop spans 13 amino acids. Trimming shortened V by 4 bases and J by 0 bases, and 4 bases separated the two germline ends. Germline V gene data show CDR1 as LNHDA and CDR2 as SQIVND (reference sequence).

The chain uses TRBV19 and TRBJ2-3; D remains ambiguous. Germline CDR1 and CDR2: LNHDA and SQIVND (reference sequence). The CDR3 totals 14 residues. V lost 8 bases and J lost 4, with 16 bases in between. The CDR3 region has the DNA TGTGCCAGTTCGGTCAATTATAGCCCAGATACGCAGTATTTT. Protein product: CASSVNYSPDTQYF.

The V call is TRBV7-8, the J call TRBJ2-7, with D unresolved. V was shortened by 1 base and J by 1 base, with 11 bases between the two germline ends. The CDR3 has 15 residues. Germline V gives CDR1 SGHVS, CDR2 FQNEAQ. CDR3 sequence (DNA): TGTGCCAGCAGCTTAGGATCAGGTGGTTCCTACGAGCAGTACTTC. It translates to CASSLGSGGSYEQYF. Looking up the rest from reference TRBV7-8 and TRBJ2-7 gives the full variable domain: GAGVSQSPRYKVAKRGQDVALRCDPISGHVSLFWYQQALGQGPEFLTYFQNEAQLDKSGLPSDRFFAERPEGSVSTLKIQRTQQEDSAVYLCASSLGSGGSYEQYFGPGTRLTVT.

The rearrangement uses TRBV28 and TRBJ2-7; TRBD2 matches at 8 bases. This CDR3 spans 13 amino acids. V was clipped by 4 bases and J by 2 bases; unmatched bases: 1. The V gene's germline CDR1 is MDHEN and CDR2 SYDVKM. The CDR3 reads CASSWTSPYEQYF. CDR3 bases: TGTGCCAGCAGTTGGACTAGCCCCTACGAGCAGTACTTC.

This clone has only one observation. The genes are TRBV4-1 and TRBJ1-2; 7 nucleotides align to TRBD1. The V gene end was trimmed by 0 bases and the J gene end by 8 bases; junction bases not matched to a gene: 9. This CDR3 region has 15 residues. Germline V gene lookup returns CDR1 MGHRA and CDR2 YSYEKL. CDR3 DNA sequence: TGCGCCAGCAGCCAAGATTGGACAGGCCCTAGCGGCTACACCTTC. It yields the protein CASSQDWTGPSGYTF.